Presented here are 8 T cell receptor beta chains from one specimen sequenced in a study of blood T cell repertoires in COVID-19. The repertoire was sequenced with immunoSEQ multiplex PCR; TCRdb's copy has only in-frame clones and lacks some. There are around 380,000 clones in the sample; roughly 77% occur only once, and about 1% lies in the top ten. Sequenced: peripheral blood. These receptors were collected from a human donor with acute or convalescent COVID-19. The donor label of this sample is uncertain.

This chain connects TRBV28 to TRBJ1-1, with TRBD1 matching over 10 bases. Germline CDR1 is MDHEN and CDR2 is SYDVKM. Unmatched junction bases numbered 5, after V lost 5 bases and J lost 5 bases. The CDR3 covers 14 residues. The CDR3 nucleotides read TGTGCCAGCAGTGTCCGGGACAGGGGAACTGAAGCTTTCTTT. Translation gives CASSVRDRGTEAFF.

The chain is built from TRBV2 and TRBJ1-4; TRBD1 might be the D (6 bases). The CDR3 totals 15 residues. Looked up from germline, CDR1 is SNHLY and CDR2 is FYNNEI. V was shortened by 9 bases and J by 2 bases, with 16 bases between the two germline ends. The CDR3 loop reads CASSRGRITNEKLFF. The CDR3 DNA follows: TGTGCCAGTTCGCGGGGGCGGATCACTAATGAAAAACTGTTTTTT.

The rearrangement joins TRBV28 to TRBJ2-7; 10 positions match TRBD1. The CDR3 totals 16 residues. CDR1 MDHEN and CDR2 SYDVKM come from the germline V gene. The J segment lost 1 base and the V segment lost 3 bases, leaving 6 bases of the junction unmatched. The CDR3 region has the DNA TGTGCCAGCAGTTTCCGCGACAGGGGGCTATCCTACGAGCAGTACTTC. This gives the protein CASSFRDRGLSYEQYF.

J is TRBJ1-1 and V is TRBV5-1, with 9 bases fitting TRBD1. With V trimmed by 0 bases and J by 5 bases, 8 bases remained unmatched. Germline V gene data show CDR1 as SGHRS and CDR2 as YFSETQ. This CDR3 contains 16 residues. The DNA of the CDR3 is TGCGCCAGCAGCTTGGGGGACAGGGTGGGTCGGACTGAAGCTTTCTTT. It encodes CASSLGDRVGRTEAFF.

This chain joins TRBV7-9 and TRBJ1-1; no reliable D call. V was shortened by 0 bases and J by 1 base, with 12 bases between the two germline ends. This CDR3 region has 16 residues. Germline CDR1 is SEHNR and CDR2 is FQNEAQ (reference sequence). CDR3 DNA sequence: TGTGCCAGCAGCTTAGCGCTTCACAGATCGAACACTGAAGCTTTCTTT. This encodes CASSLALHRSNTEAFF.

The chain has TRBV29-1 and TRBJ1-2; 7 positions match TRBD1. The V and J ends lost 6 bases and 4 bases, in that order; junction bases with no gene match: 2. This CDR3 region has 11 residues. Germline CDR1 is SQVTM and CDR2 is ANQGSEA. CDR3 DNA sequence: TGCAGCGTACGACAGGGCTATGGCTACACCTTC. The encoded protein is CSVRQGYGYTF.

V is TRBV7-2 and J is TRBJ2-3; D not certain. V was shortened by 4 bases and J by 1 base, with 12 bases between the two germline ends. The CDR3 consists of 15 residues. Germline CDR1 is SGHTA and CDR2 is FQGNSA. This CDR3 is CASSSSRPGTDTQYF. The CDR3, as DNA: TGTGCCAGCAGCTCGTCTAGGCCTGGCACAGATACGCAGTATTTT.

The rearrangement uses TRBV3-1 (or the pseudogene TRBV3-2) and TRBJ2-7; 8 bases are shared with TRBD1. Germline loops: CDR1 LGHDT, CDR2 YNNKEL (reference sequence). V dropped 4 bases and J dropped 1; count of bases not matched to a gene: 3. This CDR3 is built from 14 residues. The CDR3 bases are TGTGCCAGCAGCCCGTGGACAGGGTCCTACGAGCAGTACTTC. As protein: CASSPWTGSYEQYF.